This record concerns one T cell receptor (beta chain) sequence. What antigen it recognizes has not been identified. One base away there is no much larger clone; base qualities are not given. Participants in the prospective study were aged roughly 18 to 100 years, lived in about two dozen United States geographic areas, and enrolled through a virtual design. In the prospective study, cohorts were assigned on the basis of participant-reported clinical history obtained from a screening survey and a study questionnaire. Recovered participants in ImmuneRACE Cohort 3 were defined as having two consecutive negative NP/OP PCR tests, clearance from a healthcare professional, or resolution of symptoms. In the prospective study, mobile phlebotomists collected whole blood, serum and a nasopharyngeal or oropharyngeal swab from each participant. Participants in the prospective study had the option to provide additional blood draws and questionnaires over a roughly 2-month period. Before DNA extraction, prospective study blood samples were shipped either frozen or at room temperature.

These data come from a study of blood T cell repertoires in COVID-19 (dated by TCRdb to 2019 to 2021). General notes on the study: Samples from collaborators originated in the United States, Italy and Spain and spanned both the acute and convalescent phases of COVID-19. The material from the prospective study consisted of cDNA or gDNA derived from T cells, B-cell-depleted T cells, or PBMCs. Subjects who had been exposed to COVID-19, were actively infected with it, or had recovered from it provided the deeply sampled blood TCRbeta repertoires that made up the dataset. The repertoires were released in a freely available public database intended as a resource for research on the immune response to SARS-CoV-2. Samples came from the ongoing ImmuneRACE study (first 160 participants) plus 1,254 subjects from 6 global collaborators. Nearly every sample came with metadata listing a de-identified subject ID, COVID-19 status, age in years and sex. Where available, HLA class I and class II types were obtained from metadata supplied by the sample provider rather than from assay-based typing. The full study reports these points: Clinical and demographic metadata were provided uncurated, with the amount varying by source and participant.

TCRbeta CDR3 regions were amplified from genomic DNA by means of the immunoSEQ Assay, a bias-controlled multiplex PCR. As for the authors' bioinformatics: Within the assay, amplification of reference gene primers was used to estimate how many nucleated cells each sample contained. Sequence reads were collapsed and filtered to measure the absolute abundance of every unique TCRbeta CDR3 rearrangement. Productive Simpson clonality was computed per sample as the square root of Simpson's diversity index over productive rearrangements. TCRdb obtained this table from immuneACCESS and retained in-frame rearrangements with V and J assigned. These tables miss some clones; where compared with another copy, unresolved V genes account for less than half of the shortfall, and the remainder is unexplained. V and J calls and clone size are as listed in that table; D and trimming were resolved from the DNA. This sample has about 300,000 clones in its table, and 75% to 90% of those were observed once. Around 4.8% of the sample is taken by the ten largest.

V lost 0 bases and J lost 9 bases, and the count of bases not matched to a germline gene is 8. Inclusive of the bounding cysteine and phenylalanine, the CDR3 is 17 residues long. Only CDR3 DNA remains: 51 bases, in frame from the first base. CDR1 and CDR2, per the germline V gene, are SGHRS and YFSETQ. Sequencing used PBMCs or T cells enriched from blood (not recorded which). The chain is encoded by TRBV5-1 joined to TRBJ2-1; a stretch of 14 junction bases matches TRBD2. The TCR comes from a man in his fifties or sixties who had recovered from COVID-19. The DNA sequence follows: TGCGCCAGCAGCTTGGCGGGGACTAGCGGGAGTGGCAGTGAGCAGTTCTTC. This codes for CASSLAGTSGSGSEQFF.